The 14 T cell receptor beta chains presented below share a single source sample, sequenced in a study of shared T cell receptors in the human thymus. The data were produced by immunoSEQ multiplex PCR, yet TCRdb's version contains in-frame clones alone and is incomplete. The sample lists hundreds of thousands of clones, 80% to 90% seen once, with approximately 0.0097% in the top ten. The same sample was also used in a study of human thymus T cells.

Sequencing used thymocytes. The receptors derive from a boy under two years old with a congenital heart defect.

This chain uses TRBV15 with TRBJ2-7; D unclear. The V and J ends lost 5 bases and 4 bases respectively, with 15 bases between them. CDR3 length: 14 residues. Germline assignment: CDR1 LNHNV and CDR2 YYDKDF (reference sequence). The CDR3 nucleotides are TGTGCCACCAGCGTTACCGCAGAACAATACGAGCAGTACTTC. This translates into CATSVTAEQYEQYF.

In this sample, this clone turned up once. The rearrangement joins TRBV13 to TRBJ2-7, with D possibly being TRBD2 (6 bases). This CDR3 is built from 14 residues. V dropped 5 bases and J dropped 2 bases, with 13 bases sitting between them. Germline-derived CDR1 and CDR2 are PRHDT and FYEKMQ (reference sequence). CDR3: CASSPGLLTYEQYF. The CDR3 nucleotides are TGTGCCAGCAGCCCCGGACTACTCACCTACGAGCAGTACTTC.

The chain recombines TRBV9 with TRBJ1-1; D not resolved. The CDR3 sequence is 12 residues long. V lost 3 bases to trimming and J lost 3 bases, with 6 bases between them. The germline gives CDR1 SGDLS, CDR2 YYNGEE. The CDR3 loop reads CASSAGYTEAFF. DNA of the CDR3: TGTGCCAGCAGCGCGGGTTACACTGAAGCTTTCTTT.

V gene TRBV4-3 combines with J gene TRBJ1-2, with 7 nucleotides matching TRBD1. The junction had 5 bases not matched to a gene; V was cut back by 0 bases and J by 4 bases. Germline CDR1 reads LGHNA; CDR2 reads YSLEER. The CDR3 length is 15 residues. CDR3 in amino acids: CASSQDPGQSYGYTF. CDR3 nucleotides: TGCGCCAGCAGCCAAGATCCGGGACAGTCCTATGGCTACACCTTC.

V gene TRBV9 combines with J gene TRBJ2-1; the D is unclear. Germline V gene lookup returns CDR1 SGDLS and CDR2 YYNGEE. The V and J ends lost 0 bases and 8 bases respectively, with 9 bases between them. The CDR3 spans 13 residues. This CDR3 reads CASSVDLGDEQFF. The CDR3 bases are TGTGCCAGCAGCGTAGATCTAGGCGATGAGCAGTTCTTC.

The table lists this clone with a count of one. The CDR3 coding sequence is TGTGCCTGGAGTGTACAGGGGGTTTTCCACGAGCAGTACTTC. It translates to CAWSVQGVFHEQYF. The chain is built from TRBV30 and TRBJ2-7; 8 positions agree with TRBD1. CDR1 GTSNPN and CDR2 SVGIG come from the germline V gene (reference sequence). The CDR3 covers 14 residues. The ends lost 0 bases at V and 5 bases at J; junction bases unmatched: 6. The whole variable domain, filled in from reference TRBV30 and TRBJ2-7, reads SQTIHQWPATLVQPVGSPLSLECTVEGTSNPNLYWYRQAAGRGLQLLFYSVGIGQISSEVPQNLSASRPQDRQFILSSKKLLLSDSGFYLCAWSVQGVFHEQYFGPGTRLTVT.

The chain has TRBV10-3 and TRBJ2-3; TRBD2 agrees at 9 bases. The CDR3 covers 14 residues. V was pared by 8 bases and J by 0 bases, with 3 bases of the junction left unmatched. Germline assignment: CDR1 ENHRY and CDR2 SYGVKD. The CDR3 region is CAISSGGSTDTQYF. For the CDR3, the DNA is TGTGCCATCTCCAGCGGGGGGAGCACAGATACGCAGTATTTT.

This clone has just one count. The V gene is TRBV29-1, the J gene TRBJ2-7, with D perhaps TRBD2 (5 bases). The CDR3 contains 12 residues. V lost 5 bases and J 7 bases, leaving 15 bases between the germline ends. Germline CDR1 is SQVTM and CDR2 is ANQGSEA. CDR3 DNA: TGCAGCGTTTCCCAAAGGGAGCAAGAGCAGTACTTC. It encodes CSVSQREQEQYF.

This clone was detected only once. The chain employs TRBV7-9 and TRBJ1-2; D unclear. The V end lost 6 bases, the J end lost 2 bases, and 19 bases lay between the germline ends. Germline V gives CDR1 SEHNR, CDR2 FQNEAQ (reference sequence). The length of the CDR3 is 16 residues. The CDR3 here is CASRPWARHPNYGYTF. CDR3 DNA sequence: TGTGCCAGCAGGCCATGGGCTCGGCACCCGAACTATGGCTACACCTTC.

CDR3 residues: CASSPPKGAAKKQYF. Here the CDR3 DNA reads TGTGCCAGCTCACCGCCGAAAGGGGCAGCAAAGAAGCAGTACTTC. The chain carries TRBV18 and TRBJ2-7; D possibly corresponds to TRBD1 (5 bases). The CDR3 has 15 amino acids. The germline V gene encodes CDR1 KGHSH and CDR2 LQKENI. Trimming shortened V by 3 bases and J by 8 bases, and 20 bases separated the two germline ends.

The rearrangement joins TRBV7-8 to TRBJ2-1; TRBD1 might be the D (6 bases). Germline CDR1 SGHVS, CDR2 FQNEAQ. Trimming cost V 1 base and J 6 bases, with 13 bases left between them. This CDR3 has 15 residues. CDR3 amino acids: CASSLELRGANEQFF. The DNA for the CDR3 is TGTGCCAGCAGCTTAGAACTCAGGGGCGCCAATGAGCAGTTCTTC.

The J gene is TRBJ1-5, the V gene TRBV28; TRBD1 agrees at 10 bases. Per germline, CDR1 MDHEN and CDR2 SYDVKM. Losses at the gene ends were 5 bases for V and 0 bases for J; bases not matched to a gene: 10. The CDR3 contains 18 residues. CDR3: CASSDRDRGWVSNQPQHF. The CDR3 nucleotides are TGTGCCAGCAGTGACCGGGACAGGGGATGGGTTAGCAATCAGCCCCAGCATTTT.

The chain carries TRBV9 and TRBJ2-2; 8 bases are a match to TRBD2. Trimming removed 4 bases from V and 6 bases from J; junction bases left unmatched: 17. CDR1 is SGDLS, CDR2 YYNGEE, per germline. The CDR3 has 18 amino acids. This CDR3 reads CASSPGTRQGGRAGELFF. In DNA, the CDR3 is TGTGCCAGCAGCCCGGGGACTAGGCAAGGGGGAAGGGCCGGGGAGCTGTTTTTT.

This sequence joins TRBV29-1 and TRBJ1-2, with D unresolved. The germline V gene encodes CDR1 SQVTM and CDR2 ANQGSEA. The CDR3 has 17 residues. Trimming shortened V by 0 bases and J by 4 bases, and 21 bases separated the two germline ends. The CDR3 coding sequence is TGCAGCGTTGAAGATCGGCGGCGGGCGTACGAGAGCTATGGCTACACCTTC. It encodes CSVEDRRRAYESYGYTF.